The 16 T cell receptor beta chains below come from one sample, sequenced in a study of OX40 agonist ivuxolimab in advanced cancers. The method was immunoSEQ multiplex PCR; TCRdb's version includes in-frame clones alone and lacks a portion of them. The sample carries about 110,000 clones, 80% to 95% recorded once. The sample here was CD4+ or CD8+ T cells sorted from blood, taken in a trial of the OX40 agonist ivuxolimab. Receptor source: an adult with an advanced solid tumor such as melanoma, head and neck, liver or kidney cancer.

The chain uses TRBV6-6 and TRBJ1-1; tentative D call: TRBD1 (5 bases). The CDR3 has 14 amino acids. Looked up from germline, CDR1 is MNHNY and CDR2 is SVGAGI (reference sequence). The V end lost 2 bases, the J end lost 4 bases, and 11 bases lay between the germline ends. Here the CDR3 DNA reads TGTGCCAGCAGTTACAAGCAGGGCGCCACTGAAGCTTTCTTT. Protein sequence: CASSYKQGATEAFF.

This clone was seen only a few times. The rearrangement uses TRBV6-1 and TRBJ2-7, with 8 positions matching TRBD2. CDR1 is MNHNS and CDR2 is SASEGT in the germline V gene. This CDR3 is 15 amino acids long. V lost 8 bases, J lost 0 bases, and 9 bases stayed unmatched. CDR3 in DNA: TGTGCCAGCGGGACGGGGGGGGCTAACTCCTACGAGCAGTACTTC. It encodes CASGTGGANSYEQYF.

CDR3 DNA: TGCGCCAGCAGCCAGGGACAGAGGAGACAAGAGACCCAGTACTTC. It specifies CASSQGQRRQETQYF. J is TRBJ2-5 and V is TRBV5-1; TRBD1 aligns across 7 bases. With V trimmed by 4 bases and J by 2 bases, 8 bases remained unmatched. The CDR3 totals 15 residues. The germline gives CDR1 SGHRS, CDR2 YFSETQ.

The rearrangement links TRBV6-6 to TRBJ1-1; D is perhaps TRBD1 (5 bases). Germline CDR1 is MNHNY and CDR2 is SVGAGI (reference sequence). V shed 2 bases and J shed 4 bases, with 8 bases lying between them. The CDR3 is 13 amino acids. CDR3 sequence: CASSYGQATEAFF. CDR3 DNA: TGTGCCAGCAGTTACGGACAAGCCACTGAAGCTTTCTTT.

Written as DNA, the CDR3 is TGTGCCAGCCGGACAGAGGGGGTCACTGAAGCTTTCTTT. Translated: CASRTEGVTEAFF. The rearrangement links TRBV2 to TRBJ1-1, with D perhaps TRBD1 (6 bases). CDR1 and CDR2 (germline): SNHLY, FYNNEI. CDR3 length equals 13 residues. The V and J ends lost 8 bases and 4 bases respectively, with 14 bases between them.

The J gene is TRBJ2-7, the V gene TRBV11-2; the D gene is possibly TRBD2 (5 bases). Trimming left V 5 bases short and J 6 bases short, with 17 bases between. Germline lookup yields CDR1 SGHAT and CDR2 FQNNGV. This CDR3 comprises 14 residues. This CDR3 reads CASSPRVARSEQYF. CDR3 sequence (DNA): TGTGCCAGCAGCCCTCGGGTAGCGCGTAGCGAGCAGTACTTC.

The chain is built from TRBV5-1 and TRBJ2-7, with 8 bases matching TRBD1. This CDR3 has 15 residues. The V gene end was trimmed by 4 bases and the J gene end by 0 bases; junction bases not matched to a gene: 6. Germline CDR1 reads SGHRS; CDR2 reads YFSETQ. CDR3 residues: CASSGGQGSSYEQYF. CDR3 bases: TGCGCCAGCAGCGGTGGACAGGGATCCTCCTACGAGCAGTACTTC.

This clone was found a few times. V is TRBV2 and J is TRBJ2-7; D call uncertain. Per germline, CDR1 SNHLY and CDR2 FYNNEI. The V gene lost 0 bases and the J gene lost 0 bases, with 9 bases spanning the gap. This CDR3 spans 15 amino acids. CDR3 DNA: TGTGCCAGCAGTGAAGCTATCGCCCTCTCCTACGAGCAGTACTTC. Amino acids: CASSEAIALSYEQYF.

The chain couples TRBV7-2 to TRBJ1-4; the match to TRBD1 covers 11 bases. Losses at the gene ends were 5 bases for V and 8 bases for J; bases not matched to a gene: 7. Germline V lookup: CDR1 SGHTA, CDR2 FQGNSA. The CDR3 runs 15 residues. This CDR3 is CASSGRTGGREKLFF. Here the CDR3 DNA reads TGTGCCAGCAGCGGAAGGACAGGGGGCAGGGAAAAACTGTTTTTT.

V and J are TRBV18 and TRBJ2-1; D is unresolved. The CDR3 runs to 15 residues. The V end was cut by 1 base, the J end by 5 bases, with 12 bases between. Germline CDR1 KGHSH, CDR2 LQKENI. Here the CDR3 DNA reads TGTGCCAGCTCACCACGAGACGATAGAAACAATGAGCAGTTCTTC. Protein: CASSPRDDRNNEQFF.

This chain joins TRBV7-6 and TRBJ1-3; D may be TRBD1 (5 bases). In germline, CDR1 is SGHVS, CDR2 FNYEAQ. Trimming removed 5 bases at V and 0 bases at J, with 26 bases between. The CDR3 has 20 residues. CDR3 protein: CASSRPLGAGAVDSGNTIYF. The CDR3 coding sequence is TGTGCCAGCAGCCGACCCTTAGGGGCCGGGGCCGTCGACTCTGGAAACACCATATATTTT.

This clone came up once. This chain joins TRBV5-1 and TRBJ1-4; 8 positions agree with TRBD1. The CDR3 sequence is 15 residues long. The V gene's germline CDR1 is SGHRS and CDR2 YFSETQ. Trimming removed 4 bases from V and 6 bases from J; junction bases left unmatched: 8. CDR3 region: CASSTQGARDEKLFF. The CDR3 DNA follows: TGCGCCAGCAGCACGCAGGGGGCGCGGGATGAAAAACTGTTTTTT.

This chain's CDR3 is CASSLGGVVEQFF. Here the CDR3 DNA reads TGTGCCAGCAGCTTGGGTGGGGTGGTTGAGCAGTTCTTC. The chain carries TRBV5-6 and TRBJ2-1; D not certain. With 0 bases removed from V and 9 bases from J, the gap between germline ends came to 10 bases. Per germline, CDR1 SGHDT and CDR2 YYEEEE. There are 13 residues in the CDR3.

The rearrangement joins TRBV13 to TRBJ2-5; D unresolved. This CDR3 is 13 amino acids long. Trimming took off 5 bases at V and 1 base at J, with 8 bases between the two ends. Germline assignment: CDR1 PRHDT and CDR2 FYEKMQ (reference sequence). The CDR3 DNA sequence: TGTGCCAGCAGCCTGGACGGCCAAGAGACCCAGTACTTC. Amino acid sequence: CASSLDGQETQYF.

The rearrangement joins TRBV12-1 to TRBJ1-2; the table assigns TRBD1, which was not confirmed against the DNA. TRBV12-1 is deemed a pseudogene. This CDR3 region has 18 residues. The CDR3 here is CASSFEGRVGKFLYGYTF. In nucleotides, the CDR3 is TGTGCCAGCAGCTTTGAAGGCAGGGTCGGTAAGTTTCTATATGGCTACACCTTC.

This sequence joins TRBV4-2 and TRBJ2-3, with D tentatively TRBD1 (6 bases). This CDR3 contains 15 residues. Looked up from germline, CDR1 is LGHNA and CDR2 is YNFKEQ. The germline V and J ends were trimmed by 0 bases and 5 bases, with 12 bases remaining between them. CDR3 residues: CASSQDWGPRDTQYF. CDR3 bases: TGTGCCAGCAGCCAAGATTGGGGGCCCCGAGATACGCAGTATTTT.